The 27 T cell receptor beta chains listed next were all sequenced from one sample in a study of T cell responses to AZD1222 COVID-19 vaccine. Libraries were prepared by immunoSEQ multiplex PCR; TCRdb keeps only in-frame clonotypes and omits some of them. Among about 84,000 clones listed, 87% were seen once. Here the sequenced sample was peripheral blood, taken on day 0 of AZD1222 vaccination. These receptors came from an adult in good health.

The DNA of the CDR3 is TGTGCCAGCAGGCCGGAGCTAGTAAGAGGAGAGCAGTTCTTC. Its protein is CASRPELVRGEQFF. The J gene is TRBJ2-1, the V gene TRBV7-6; D not resolved. Germline-derived CDR1 and CDR2 are SGHVS and FNYEAQ. V gave up 6 bases and J gave up 10 bases, with 19 bases separating them. The CDR3 has 14 residues.

J is TRBJ2-1 and V is TRBV6-5, with a tentative D call TRBD2 (6 bases). Germline loops: CDR1 MNHEY, CDR2 SVGAGI. This CDR3 is built from 15 residues. The V end was cut by 6 bases, the J end by 0 bases, with 12 bases between. This chain's CDR3 is CASRRDFSSYNEQFF. In DNA, the CDR3 is TGTGCCAGCAGGCGGGACTTCAGCTCCTACAATGAGCAGTTCTTC.

The rearrangement links TRBV5-1 to TRBJ2-1; a possible D gene is TRBD2 (5 bases). V lost 0 bases and J 3 bases, leaving 10 bases between the germline ends. CDR1 is SGHRS and CDR2 is YFSETQ in the germline V gene. The CDR3 spans 15 residues. CDR3 nucleotides: TGCGCCAGCAGCTTGGATTTTAGCGACTACAATGAGCAGTTCTTC. Translation gives CASSLDFSDYNEQFF. The complete variable domain, with remaining parts taken from reference TRBV5-1 and TRBJ2-1, reads KAGVTQTPRYLIKTRGQQVTLSCSPISGHRSVSWYQQTPGQGLQFLFEYFSETQRNKGNFPGRFSGRQFSNSRSEMNVSTLELGDSALYLCASSLDFSDYNEQFFGPGTRLTVL.

The rearrangement links TRBV25-1 to TRBJ1-1; D is perhaps TRBD1 (5 bases). The CDR3 covers 13 residues. The germline CDR1 and CDR2 sequences are MGHDK and SYGVNS. V lost 5 bases and J lost 3, with 10 bases in between. The CDR3 protein is CASSSLGDTEAFF. CDR3 nucleotides: TGTGCCAGCAGTTCCCTGGGGGACACTGAAGCTTTCTTT.

V usage is TRBV12-3 or TRBV12-4 and J usage is TRBJ1-6; 7 bases are a match to TRBD1. The V and J ends lost 7 bases and 11 bases, in that order; junction bases with no gene match: 5. The CDR3 consists of 12 residues. In DNA, the CDR3 is TGTGCCAGCAATTCGGGACAGCCACCCCTCCACTTT. It codes for CASNSGQPPLHF.

CDR3 sequence: CASGRGAGHYEQYF. The DNA of the CDR3 is TGTGCCAGCGGACGGGGGGCGGGGCACTACGAGCAGTACTTC. The chain carries TRBV2 and TRBJ2-7, with a possible D match to TRBD2 (7 bases). Deletions cut 8 bases from V and 3 bases from J, with 17 bases between. In germline, CDR1 is SNHLY, CDR2 FYNNEI. The CDR3 has 14 residues.

The CDR3 spells CASSVQGSTDTQYF. The CDR3 region has the DNA TGTGCCAGTAGTGTACAGGGCTCCACAGATACGCAGTATTTT. V usage is TRBV19 and J usage is TRBJ2-3; possible D gene TRBD1, 6 bases. The CDR3 length is 14 residues. CDR1 and CDR2 from the germline V gene are LNHDA and SQIVND (reference sequence). V lost 5 bases to trimming and J lost 2 bases, with 11 bases between them.

The rearrangement uses TRBV18 and TRBJ1-6; D gene unclear. V lost 2 bases, J lost 10 bases, and 15 bases lay in between. Germline CDR1 and CDR2: KGHSH and LQKENI. The CDR3 runs 15 residues. The CDR3 bases are TGTGCCAGCTCACCATCGCCAGGCTCCCAATCACCCCTCCACTTT. Encoded protein: CASSPSPGSQSPLHF.

The chain uses TRBV3-1 (or the pseudogene TRBV3-2) and TRBJ1-3; maybe TRBD1 (5 bases). Germline CDR1 and CDR2: LGHDT and YNNKEL (reference sequence). The CDR3 loop spans 18 amino acids. With 5 bases removed from V and 4 bases from J, the gap between germline ends came to 24 bases. In DNA, the CDR3 is TGTGCCAGCAGCTCGGGGAGGACAACCCGAGGCGGGGGAAACACCATATATTTT. Protein: CASSSGRTTRGGGNTIYF.

The J gene is TRBJ2-1, the V gene TRBV7-2; D is uncertain. This CDR3 spans 13 amino acids. The V gene lost 0 bases and the J gene lost 3 bases, with 3 bases spanning the gap. Per germline, CDR1 SGHTA and CDR2 FQGNSA. The CDR3 DNA reads as TGTGCCAGCAGCTTAGCTTTCTACAATGAGCAGTTCTTC. It translates to CASSLAFYNEQFF.

The rearrangement uses TRBV7-6 and TRBJ2-6; tentative D call: TRBD2 (5 bases). This CDR3 has 14 amino acids. The V end was cut by 5 bases, the J end by 4 bases, with 9 bases between. Germline CDR1 and CDR2: SGHVS and FNYEAQ. CDR3 loop: CASSTRGGANVLTF. For the CDR3, the DNA is TGTGCCAGCAGCACCCGCGGGGGGGCCAACGTCCTGACTTTC.

This chain uses TRBV12-3 or TRBV12-4 with TRBJ1-2, with D maybe TRBD1 (5 bases). The CDR3 sequence is 12 residues long. V dropped 4 bases and J dropped 8 bases, with 11 bases sitting between them. The CDR3 sequence: CASSSTDRGYTF. CDR3 nucleotides: TGTGCCAGCAGTTCTACAGACAGAGGCTACACCTTC.

The V and J genes are TRBV5-6 and TRBJ1-6, with D unclear. The V end was cut by 4 bases, the J end by 4 bases, with 12 bases between. Germline V gene data show CDR1 as SGHDT and CDR2 as YYEEEE. CDR3 length: 15 residues. The CDR3 DNA reads TGTGCCAGCAGCCGGCGCGGGGTGTATAATTCACCCCTCCACTTT. Protein product: CASSRRGVYNSPLHF.

The chain recombines TRBV5-4 with TRBJ2-2, with TRBD2 matching over 13 bases. Trimming cost V 3 bases and J 8 bases; bases outside gene matches: 10. This CDR3 is built from 17 residues. Germline loops: CDR1 SGHNT, CDR2 YYREEE (reference sequence). Here the CDR3 DNA reads TGTGCCAGCAGCTGGGATGGACTAGCGGGAGCGGGAGGGGAGCTGTTTTTT. Protein: CASSWDGLAGAGGELFF. The whole variable domain, remainder taken from reference TRBV5-4 and TRBJ2-2, is ETGVTQSPTHLIKTRGQQVTLRCSSQSGHNTVSWYQQALGQGPQFIFQYYREEENGRGNFPPRFSGLQFPNYSSELNVNALELDDSALYLCASSWDGLAGAGGELFFGEGSRLTVL.

The chain combines TRBV14 with TRBJ2-1; no clear D. V dropped 4 bases and J dropped 3 bases, with 1 base sitting between them. The CDR3 extends over 11 amino acids. CDR1 is SGHDN, CDR2 FVKESK, per germline. For the CDR3, the DNA is TGTGCCAGCAGCCGCTACAATGAGCAGTTCTTC. It is translated as CASSRYNEQFF. Complete variable domain (other parts from reference TRBV14 and TRBJ2-1): EAGVTQFPSHSVIEKGQTVTLRCDPISGHDNLYWYRRVMGKEIKFLLHFVKESKQDESGMPNNRFLAERTGGTYSTLKVQPAELEDSGVYFCASSRYNEQFFGPGTRLTVL.

This chain connects TRBV15 to TRBJ2-1, with a tentative D call TRBD2 (5 bases). The germline CDR1 and CDR2 sequences are LNHNV and YYDKDF (reference sequence). Trimming took 1 base from V and 8 from J, leaving 21 bases between them. The CDR3 extends over 17 amino acids. The CDR3: CATSRATSLVGAYEQFF. In nucleotides, the CDR3 is TGTGCCACCAGCAGAGCCACCTCTCTGGTGGGAGCGTATGAGCAGTTCTTC. Supplemented by reference TRBV15 and TRBJ2-1, the full variable domain reads DAMVIQNPRYQVTQFGKPVTLSCSQTLNHNVMYWYQQKSSQAPKLLFHYYDKDFNNEADTPDNFQSRRPNTSFCFLDIRSPGLGDTAMYLCATSRATSLVGAYEQFFGPGTRLTVL.

This rearrangement joins TRBV5-1 to TRBJ2-7, with no clear D. The CDR3 spans 15 residues. Germline lookup yields CDR1 SGHRS and CDR2 YFSETQ. V lost 0 bases and J lost 0, with 10 bases in between. The CDR3 spells CASSLAPDDSYEQYF. The CDR3 DNA reads as TGCGCCAGCAGCTTGGCCCCGGACGACTCCTACGAGCAGTACTTC.

The chain carries TRBV29-1 and TRBJ1-2, with D possibly matching TRBD1 (5 bases). Germline V gene lookup returns CDR1 SQVTM and CDR2 ANQGSEA. The CDR3 contains 14 residues. V was cut by 7 bases and J by 3 bases, with 18 bases left in between. This CDR3 reads CSATLPPGDYGYTF. The CDR3 nucleotides read TGCAGCGCTACTTTACCGCCGGGGGACTATGGCTACACCTTC.

The CDR3 sequence: CASGLEPRDEQFF. Here the CDR3 DNA reads TGTGCTAGTGGTTTGGAACCCCGGGATGAGCAGTTCTTC. The chain uses TRBV12-5 and TRBJ2-1; D remains ambiguous. Looked up from germline, CDR1 is LGHNT and CDR2 is FRNRAP. This CDR3 has 13 residues. V was trimmed by 1 base and J by 8 bases, leaving 9 bases between them.

The chain employs TRBV7-2 and TRBJ2-3; D perhaps matches TRBD2 (6 bases). This CDR3 is 14 amino acids long. Germline CDR1 and CDR2: SGHTA and FQGNSA. Trimming pared 5 bases from V and 6 bases from J, leaving 15 bases between. The CDR3 sequence: CASSLTSSGDTQYF. The CDR3 DNA is TGTGCCAGCAGCCTAACATCGAGCGGGGATACGCAGTATTTT.

The V gene is TRBV27, the J gene TRBJ2-5; D ambiguous. This CDR3 is 13 amino acids long. Trimming removed 5 bases at V and 5 bases at J, with 12 bases between. Germline V gene data show CDR1 as MNHEY and CDR2 as SMNVEV (reference sequence). This CDR3 reads CASSRRPRETQYF. CDR3 DNA sequence: TGTGCCAGCAGTCGCCGGCCACGGGAGACCCAGTACTTC.

The CDR3: CASRGTGLSGYTF. CDR3 bases: TGTGCCAGCAGGGGGACAGGGCTGAGTGGCTACACCTTC. The chain links TRBV12-3 or TRBV12-4 to TRBJ1-2; 9 bases match TRBD1. The CDR3 loop spans 13 amino acids. V lost 6 bases to trimming and J lost 7 bases; unmatched junction nucleotides: 6.

This sequence joins TRBV6-5 and TRBJ1-1; D gene uncertain. Trimming removed 2 bases at V and 0 bases at J, with 4 bases between. CDR3 length equals 13 residues. Per germline, CDR1 MNHEY and CDR2 SVGAGI. The CDR3 spells CASSYPVNTEAFF. The CDR3 coding sequence is TGTGCCAGCAGTTACCCAGTGAACACTGAAGCTTTCTTT.

The V call is TRBV30, the J call TRBJ1-2; the D is unclear. Germline CDR1 and CDR2: GTSNPN and SVGIG (reference sequence). Trimming shortened V by 3 bases and J by 4 bases, and 12 bases separated the two germline ends. The CDR3 covers 13 residues. CDR3 DNA sequence: TGTGCCTGGAGAAATACCTTTGGCTATGGCTACACCTTC. It specifies CAWRNTFGYGYTF.

V usage is TRBV11-3 and J usage is TRBJ2-7; no definite D call. This CDR3 has 13 amino acids. Germline V lookup: CDR1 SGHNT, CDR2 YENEEA. Trimming took off 3 bases at V and 2 bases at J, with 8 bases between the two ends. The CDR3 here is CASSFGETYEQYF. The CDR3 nucleotides are TGTGCCAGCAGCTTCGGAGAGACCTACGAGCAGTACTTC.

This rearrangement joins TRBV6-5 to TRBJ1-4; unclear D gene. V shed 6 bases and J shed 0 bases, with 11 bases lying between them. The germline gives CDR1 MNHEY, CDR2 SVGAGI. CDR3 length equals 15 residues. The DNA for the CDR3 is TGTGCCAGCAGCCTAGGGATTACAACTAATGAAAAACTGTTTTTT. Translated, it gives CASSLGITTNEKLFF.

The rearrangement links TRBV30 to TRBJ2-3; possibly TRBD1 for D (5 bases). The CDR3 totals 12 residues. Germline loops: CDR1 GTSNPN, CDR2 SVGIG (reference sequence). The V end was cut by 5 bases, the J end by 1 base, with 7 bases between. The chain's CDR3 is CAWEGGTDTQYF. The CDR3 region has the DNA TGTGCCTGGGAAGGGGGCACAGATACGCAGTATTTT.